These 28 T cell receptor beta chains originate from one sample sequenced in a study of T cell responses to AZD1222 COVID-19 vaccine. The assay was immunoSEQ multiplex PCR, and TCRdb's table has in-frame clones only and misses some. The sample consists of more than 90,000 clones, about 82% of them appearing once. Sequenced material: peripheral blood, taken 28 days after the second AZD1222 dose. These receptors were obtained from an adult who received the AZD1222 COVID-19 vaccine.

V usage is TRBV18 and J usage is TRBJ1-1; weak D call: TRBD1 (6 bases). Germline lookup yields CDR1 KGHSH and CDR2 LQKENI. CDR3 length equals 16 residues. With 2 bases removed from V and 1 base from J, the gap between germline ends came to 14 bases. The DNA of the CDR3 is TGTGCCAGCTCACCAACGAACAGGGTGGGGAACACTGAAGCTTTCTTT. Encoded protein: CASSPTNRVGNTEAFF.

The rearrangement links TRBV5-4 to TRBJ2-3; 12 bases line up with TRBD1. CDR1 is SGHNT, CDR2 YYREEE, per germline (reference sequence). The CDR3 spans 16 residues. V was pared by 5 bases and J by 3 bases, with 7 bases of the junction left unmatched. The CDR3 nucleotides read TGTGCCAGCAGTTCGGGGACAGGGGGCTTTACAGATACGCAGTATTTT. Its protein is CASSSGTGGFTDTQYF. The whole variable domain, filled in from reference TRBV5-4 and TRBJ2-3, reads ETGVTQSPTHLIKTRGQQVTLRCSSQSGHNTVSWYQQALGQGPQFIFQYYREEENGRGNFPPRFSGLQFPNYSSELNVNALELDDSALYLCASSSGTGGFTDTQYFGPGTRLTVL.

The chain recombines TRBV30 with TRBJ1-5; 8 bases match TRBD1. Losses at the gene ends were 0 bases for V and 2 bases for J; bases not matched to a gene: 12. Germline loops: CDR1 GTSNPN, CDR2 SVGIG (reference sequence). This CDR3 spans 18 amino acids. The CDR3 region is CAWSVPLPGTGGNQPQHF. The CDR3 DNA reads TGTGCCTGGAGTGTCCCTCTACCCGGGACAGGAGGCAATCAGCCCCAGCATTTT.

The V gene is TRBV5-1, the J gene TRBJ1-2; D ambiguous. The CDR3 extends over 15 amino acids. Trimming shortened V by 2 bases and J by 0 bases, and 11 bases separated the two germline ends. The germline gives CDR1 SGHRS, CDR2 YFSETQ. The CDR3 here is CASSFSVQTNYGYTF. The DNA of the CDR3 is TGCGCCAGCAGCTTCAGTGTGCAGACTAACTATGGCTACACCTTC.

The chain is built from TRBV3-1 (or the pseudogene TRBV3-2) and TRBJ2-1, with 10 bases lining up with TRBD2. Germline CDR1 LGHDT, CDR2 YNNKEL (reference sequence). With 4 bases clipped from V and 5 bases from J, the junction kept 5 bases outside the gene matches. The CDR3 totals 15 residues. CDR3 in DNA: TGTGCCAGCAGCCCGCGGACTAGCGGAAACAATGAGCAGTTCTTC. Translation: CASSPRTSGNNEQFF.

The V call is TRBV15, the J call TRBJ2-3; D might be TRBD2 (6 bases). Germline loops: CDR1 LNHNV, CDR2 YYDKDF (reference sequence). The CDR3 contains 16 residues. V was pared by 1 base and J by 2 bases, with 13 bases between. CDR3 loop: CATSRGEAYPTDTQYF. The DNA for the CDR3 is TGTGCCACCAGCAGAGGGGAGGCCTACCCCACAGATACGCAGTATTTT.

J is TRBJ1-2 and V is TRBV6-2 or TRBV6-3; D perhaps matches TRBD1 (6 bases). CDR1 and CDR2 from the germline V gene are MNHEY and SVGEGT. The CDR3 consists of 18 residues. Trimming shortened V by 5 bases and J by 4 bases, and 26 bases separated the two germline ends. The CDR3 nucleotides read TGTGCCAGCAGTAATACAGGGCCCCACTCTTCCGCTTTCTATGGCTACACCTTC. Encoded protein: CASSNTGPHSSAFYGYTF.

The DNA for the CDR3 is TGTGCCAGCAGTTACATCGGGGAGGACAATGAGCAGTTCTTC. This codes for CASSYIGEDNEQFF. The gene calls are TRBV6-5 and TRBJ2-1; tentative D call: TRBD2 (6 bases). This CDR3 is built from 14 residues. The germline V and J ends were trimmed by 2 bases and 5 bases, with 10 bases remaining between them. Germline CDR1 MNHEY, CDR2 SVGAGI.

The chain combines TRBV5-4 with TRBJ1-1; a weak D match, TRBD1 (5 bases). Trimming left V 4 bases short and J 4 bases short, with 14 bases between. CDR1 SGHNT and CDR2 YYREEE come from the germline V gene (reference sequence). The CDR3 has 14 amino acids. The CDR3 DNA is TGTGCCAGCAGCCTAGGGACGGTTGGCACTGAAGCTTTCTTT. Translating it yields CASSLGTVGTEAFF.

This chain uses TRBV7-2 with TRBJ2-7; unclear D gene. Germline lookup yields CDR1 SGHTA and CDR2 FQGNSA. The CDR3 is made up of 13 amino acids. Trimming took 0 bases from V and 2 from J, leaving 5 bases between them. Here the CDR3 DNA reads TGTGCCAGCAGCTTAGCACAGCCCTACGAGCAGTACTTC. It specifies CASSLAQPYEQYF.

V usage is TRBV9 and J usage is TRBJ1-4, with 11 bases identical to TRBD1. The CDR3 is made up of 14 amino acids. J lost 8 bases, V lost 4 bases, and 4 bases had no gene match. Germline CDR1 and CDR2: SGDLS and YYNGEE. This chain's CDR3 is CASSSGQGEEKLFF. The CDR3 DNA is TGTGCCAGCAGCTCGGGACAGGGGGAGGAAAAACTGTTTTTT. Full variable domain (remainder filled in from reference TRBV9 and TRBJ1-4): DSGVTQTPKHLITATGQRVTLRCSPRSGDLSVYWYQQSLDQGLQFLIQYYNGEERAKGNILERFSAQQFPDLHSELNLSSLELGDSALYFCASSSGQGEEKLFFGSGTQLSVL.

The chain has TRBV27 and TRBJ1-5, with D perhaps TRBD1 (6 bases). V shed 3 bases and J shed 5 bases, with 11 bases lying between them. This CDR3 comprises 14 residues. Germline V gives CDR1 MNHEY, CDR2 SMNVEV (reference sequence). The CDR3 DNA reads as TGTGCCAGCAGTTTCGGGGGCGAGTATCAGCCCCAGCATTTT. Protein: CASSFGGEYQPQHF.

V gene TRBV3-1 (or the pseudogene TRBV3-2) combines with J gene TRBJ1-1; tentatively, D is TRBD1 (6 bases). This CDR3 contains 14 residues. In germline, CDR1 is LGHDT, CDR2 YNNKEL (reference sequence). V lost 0 bases and J 5 bases, leaving 10 bases between the germline ends. CDR3 region: CASSQEGQGTEAFF. The CDR3 DNA sequence: TGTGCCAGCAGCCAAGAAGGGCAGGGGACTGAAGCTTTCTTT.

This clone was observed a single time. V and J are TRBV19 and TRBJ1-2; 10 nucleotides agree with TRBD1. The CDR3 is 17 amino acids. The V gene end was trimmed by 1 base and the J gene end by 7 bases; junction bases not matched to a gene: 12. Germline V gene data show CDR1 as LNHDA and CDR2 as SQIVND (reference sequence). The CDR3 sequence: CASSIAPRQGAGSGYTF. Here the CDR3 DNA reads TGTGCCAGTAGTATAGCCCCGAGACAGGGGGCTGGATCTGGCTACACCTTC.

This clone occurred once. The V and J genes are TRBV12-3 or TRBV12-4 and TRBJ2-3; no clear D. This CDR3 region has 12 residues. Trimming stripped 5 bases from V and 6 bases from J, with 9 bases between. In DNA form, the CDR3 reads TGTGCCAGCAGTCCATTCGGGGATACGCAGTATTTT. Its protein product is CASSPFGDTQYF.

The chain is built from TRBV7-3 and TRBJ2-2; 7 nucleotides align to TRBD2. J gave up 4 bases and V 2 bases, and 7 bases lay outside the gene matches. CDR1 and CDR2 from the germline V gene are SGHTA and FQGTGA. The CDR3 has 16 residues. The CDR3 nucleotides are TGTGCCAGCAGCTTAGGTCTACTAGCGAGCACCGGGGAGCTGTTTTTT. Translating gives CASSLGLLASTGELFF.

The rearrangement links TRBV19 to TRBJ1-6, with 9 bases lining up with TRBD1. Germline V gene lookup returns CDR1 LNHDA and CDR2 SQIVND (reference sequence). CDR3 length: 16 residues. With V trimmed by 6 bases and J by 0 bases, 3 bases remained unmatched. CDR3 loop: CASSTGGASYNSPLHF. CDR3 sequence (DNA): TGTGCCAGTAGCACAGGGGGCGCCTCCTATAATTCACCCCTCCACTTT. The full variable domain, rest sourced from reference TRBV19 and TRBJ1-6, is DGGITQSPKYLFRKEGQNVTLSCEQNLNHDAMYWYRQDPGQGLRLIYYSQIVNDFQKGDIAEGYSVSREKKESFPLTVTSAQKNPTAFYLCASSTGGASYNSPLHFGNGTRLTVT.

J is TRBJ2-2 and V is TRBV9; 10 nucleotides agree with TRBD2. The CDR3 loop spans 18 amino acids. Germline trimming cut 0 bases from V and 2 bases from J; bases unmatched to any gene: 7. Germline V gives CDR1 SGDLS, CDR2 YYNGEE. The CDR3 loop is CASSVDISGGLNTGELFF. DNA of the CDR3: TGTGCCAGCAGCGTAGATATTAGCGGGGGGCTAAACACCGGGGAGCTGTTTTTT.

This chain uses TRBV12-3 or TRBV12-4 with TRBJ2-7; D gene uncertain. Trimming took 4 bases from V and 0 from J, leaving 7 bases between them. CDR3 length: 13 residues. The CDR3 bases are TGTGCCAGCAGTTCCTACGACTCCTACGAGCAGTACTTC. Protein product: CASSSYDSYEQYF.

The J gene is TRBJ2-1, the V gene TRBV29-1; TRBD2 matches at 7 bases. The CDR3 extends over 14 amino acids. With 0 bases clipped from V and 9 bases from J, the junction kept 8 bases outside the gene matches. Germline V lookup: CDR1 SQVTM, CDR2 ANQGSEA. The CDR3 protein is CSVEDGTILREQFF. In DNA form, the CDR3 reads TGCAGCGTTGAAGATGGGACTATTCTTCGTGAGCAGTTCTTC.

As concerns this clone: Its ends do not fully match the called genes, so a read error is possible. The rearrangement joins TRBV19 to TRBJ2-7, with D possibly being TRBD1 (5 bases). From germline, CDR1 is LNHDA and CDR2 SQIVND (reference sequence). This CDR3 contains 13 residues. Written as DNA, the CDR3 is TGTGCCAGTAGTTTAGACAGCCGTTACGAGCAGTACTTC. Encoded protein: CASSLDSRYEQYF.

The rearrangement uses TRBV10-1 and TRBJ1-1, with a weak D call TRBD1 (6 bases). This CDR3 spans 15 amino acids. In germline, CDR1 is WNHNN, CDR2 SYGVQD (reference sequence). Between the trimmed V and J ends, which lost 5 bases and 2 bases, there was a span of 15 bases. CDR3 region: CASSPAGTPNTEAFF. The DNA for the CDR3 is TGCGCCAGCAGTCCCGCCGGGACACCAAACACTGAAGCTTTCTTT.

The chain combines TRBV4-1 with TRBJ2-1; TRBD2 aligns across 12 bases. The CDR3 has 15 residues. The V segment lost 0 bases and the J segment 12 bases; nucleotides outside the gene matches: 6. Per germline, CDR1 MGHRA and CDR2 YSYEKL. This CDR3 reads CASSQETSGRQGQFF. Written as DNA, the CDR3 is TGCGCCAGCAGCCAAGAAACTAGCGGGAGGCAAGGGCAGTTCTTC.

The chain is built from TRBV5-1 and TRBJ1-4, with D possibly TRBD1 on 6 matching bases. This CDR3 is 14 amino acids long. CDR1 SGHRS and CDR2 YFSETQ come from the germline V gene. V lost 3 bases, J lost 5 bases, and 11 bases lay in between. The CDR3 nucleotides read TGCGCCAGCAGCTCACAGGGTTACAATGAAAAACTGTTTTTT. This translates into CASSSQGYNEKLFF.

The genes are TRBV30 and TRBJ1-5; no firm D call. This CDR3 region has 13 residues. Germline V gives CDR1 GTSNPN, CDR2 SVGIG (reference sequence). The V gene lost 1 base and the J gene lost 0 bases, with 4 bases spanning the gap. Here the CDR3 DNA reads TGTGCCTGGAGTGGCGATAGCAATCAGCCCCAGCATTTT. Protein sequence: CAWSGDSNQPQHF.

The chain carries TRBV5-1 and TRBJ1-1; D is unresolved. V dropped 1 base and J dropped 2 bases, with 18 bases sitting between them. The CDR3 totals 17 residues. Germline assignment: CDR1 SGHRS and CDR2 YFSETQ. The CDR3 spells CASSLSSSYRPNTEAFF. CDR3 nucleotides: TGCGCCAGCAGCTTGTCGTCATCGTACAGACCCAACACTGAAGCTTTCTTT.

V and J are TRBV5-6 and TRBJ2-3, with D tentatively TRBD1 or TRBD2 (5 bases each). Germline CDR1 is SGHDT and CDR2 is YYEEEE. V was trimmed by 3 bases and J by 3 bases, leaving 23 bases between them. The CDR3 runs to 18 residues. CDR3: CASSSRGGTAAMTDTQYF. Here the CDR3 DNA reads TGTGCCAGCAGCTCGAGGGGTGGGACCGCCGCTATGACAGATACGCAGTATTTT.

CDR3 nucleotides: TGTGCCTGGTCCGGGACTAGCCTTGTCGGGGAGCTGTTTTTT. Translated, it gives CAWSGTSLVGELFF. The V gene is TRBV30, the J gene TRBJ2-2; 9 bases map to TRBD2. Germline V lookup: CDR1 GTSNPN, CDR2 SVGIG (reference sequence). The CDR3 has 14 residues. V trimming: 5 bases; J trimming: 7 bases; junction bases outside the gene matches: 8. Based on the CDR3 plus reference TRBV30 and TRBJ2-2, the full variable domain is SQTIHQWPATLVQPVGSPLSLECTVEGTSNPNLYWYRQAAGRGLQLLFYSVGIGQISSEVPQNLSASRPQDRQFILSSKKLLLSDSGFYLCAWSGTSLVGELFFGEGSRLTVL.